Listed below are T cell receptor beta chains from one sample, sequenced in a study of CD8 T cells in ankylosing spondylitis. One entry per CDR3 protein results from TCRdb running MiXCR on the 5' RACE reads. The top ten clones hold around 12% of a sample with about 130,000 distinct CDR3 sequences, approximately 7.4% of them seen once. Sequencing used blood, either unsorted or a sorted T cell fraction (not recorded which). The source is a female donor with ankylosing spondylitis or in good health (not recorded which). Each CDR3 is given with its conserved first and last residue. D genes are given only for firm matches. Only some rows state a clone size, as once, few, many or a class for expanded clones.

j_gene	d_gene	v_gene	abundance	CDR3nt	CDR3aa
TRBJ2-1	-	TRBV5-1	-	TGCGCCAGCAGCTTGGGGGGGTCGAGCTCCTACAATGCGCAGTTCTTC	CASSLGGSSSYNAQFF
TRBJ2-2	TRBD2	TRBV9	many	TGTGCCAGCAGCGTAGCTAGCGGGGGGAACACCGGGGAGCTGTTTTTT	CASSVASGGNTGELFF
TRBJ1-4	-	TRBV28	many	TGTGCCAGCAGTTTGGACATGTCAAGTAATGAAAAACTGTTTTTT	CASSLDMSSNEKLFF
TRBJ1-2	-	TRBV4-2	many	TGTGCCAGCAGCCAAGCCGGGGGTAAAGGGTATGGCTACACCTTC	CASSQAGGKGYGYTF
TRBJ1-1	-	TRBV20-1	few	TGCAGTGCTAGAGATCAAAGCACTGAAGCTTTCTTT	CSARDQSTEAFF
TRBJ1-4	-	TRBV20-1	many	TGCAGTGCCTTAGGCGAGGGAGGTGAAAAACTGTTTTTT	CSALGEGGEKLFF
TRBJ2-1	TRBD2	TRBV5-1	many	TGCGCCAGTAACCCAGCCCCCGGGGGGTACAATGAGCAGTTCTTC	CASNPAPGGYNEQFF
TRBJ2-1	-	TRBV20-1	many	TGCAGTGCTAGAGATGTACGGAGCTCCTACAATGAGCAGTTCTTC	CSARDVRSSYNEQFF
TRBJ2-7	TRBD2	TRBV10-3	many	TGTGCCATCAGTGGCCCCGGGGGAGGTGGGACTAGTGGCGAGCAGTACTTC	CAISGPGGGGTSGEQYF
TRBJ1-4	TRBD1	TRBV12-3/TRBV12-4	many	TGTGCCAGCAGCCCAGGGACAGGGGGCCGCCGGGTTAAAAAACTGTTTTTT	CASSPGTGGRRVKKLFF
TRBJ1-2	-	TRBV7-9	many	TGTGCCAGCAGCCCTGAGCGGACCTCTGGCTATGGCTACACCTTC	CASSPERTSGYGYTF
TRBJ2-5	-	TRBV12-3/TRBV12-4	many	TGTGCCAGCAGTTCCACAGGGCAAGGAGAGACCCAGTACTTC	CASSSTGQGETQYF
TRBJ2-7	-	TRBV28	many	TGTGCCACCGCCCGGGAGCCATCCTCCTACGAGCAGTACTTC	CATAREPSSYEQYF
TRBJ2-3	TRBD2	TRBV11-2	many	TGTGCCAGCAGCTTACAGCTAGCGGGGGGCCTGAGCACAGATACGCAGTATTTT	CASSLQLAGGLSTDTQYF
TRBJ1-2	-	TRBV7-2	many	TGTGCCAGCAGCTTAGGGTTGGTTGGCTATGGCTACACCTTC	CASSLGLVGYGYTF
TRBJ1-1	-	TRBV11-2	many	TGTGCCAGCAGCTTAGCCCGCGGACGGCAGAACACTGAAGCTTTCTTT	CASSLARGRQNTEAFF
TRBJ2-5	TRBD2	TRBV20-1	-	TGCAGTGCTAGAGGGACTAGCGGGGATACGAAGACCCAGTACTTC	CSARGTSGDTKTQYF
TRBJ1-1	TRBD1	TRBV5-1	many	TGCGCCAGCACGGCGATGACAGGGCTAGGGAACACTGAAGCTTTCTTT	CASTAMTGLGNTEAFF
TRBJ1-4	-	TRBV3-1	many	TGTGCCAGCAGCCCGACAGACTTGAATGAAAAACTGTTTTTT	CASSPTDLNEKLFF
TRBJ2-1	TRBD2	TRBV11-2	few	TGTGCCAGCAGCTTAAGGGCCCAGCGGGGGTATACCTACAATGAGCAGTTCTTC	CASSLRAQRGYTYNEQFF
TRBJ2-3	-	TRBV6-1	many	TGTGCCAGCAGTGAAGTAGTCGGCACAGATACGCAGTATTTT	CASSEVVGTDTQYF
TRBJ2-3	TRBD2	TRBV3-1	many	TGTGCCAGCAGCCCGGGACTAGTGCGCACAGATACGCAGTATTTT	CASSPGLVRTDTQYF
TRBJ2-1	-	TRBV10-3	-	TGTGCCCTCAGTTCTTCCTCCCCGGGCAGGGTTTACAATGAGCAGTTCTTC	CALSSSSPGRVYNEQFF
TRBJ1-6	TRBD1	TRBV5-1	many	TGCGCCAGCAGCTGGGGGGACAGGGAGTACAATTCACCCCTCCACTTT	CASSWGDREYNSPLHF
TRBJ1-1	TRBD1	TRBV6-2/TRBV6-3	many	TGTGCCAGCAGTCGGACAGGGGGGTGGACTGAAGCTTTCTTT	CASSRTGGWTEAFF
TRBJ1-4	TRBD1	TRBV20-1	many	TGCAGTGCTAACGACAGGGTCAATGAAAAACTGTTTTTT	CSANDRVNEKLFF
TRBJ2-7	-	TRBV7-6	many	TGTGCCAGCAGCTTAGGACAGGCTAACGAGCAGTACTTC	CASSLGQANEQYF
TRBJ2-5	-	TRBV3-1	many	TGTGCCAGCAGCCCGGGACCTCAAGAGACCCAGTACTTC	CASSPGPQETQYF
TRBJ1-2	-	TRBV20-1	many	TGCAGTGCTAGAGATCGGGGGGAACCTAACTATGGCTACACCTTC	CSARDRGEPNYGYTF
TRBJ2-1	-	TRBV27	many	TGTGCCAGCAGTACCCCGGACGCCTACAATGAGCAGTTCTTC	CASSTPDAYNEQFF
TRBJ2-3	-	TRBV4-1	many	TGCGCCAGCAGCCAAACAGATACGCAGTATTTT	CASSQTDTQYF
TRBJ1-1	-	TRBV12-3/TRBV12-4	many	TGTGCCAGCAGCGGGGCAGGGAAGGGTGAAGCTTTCTTT	CASSGAGKGEAFF
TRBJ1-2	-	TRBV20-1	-	TGCAGTGCTAGAGAGGGTCCCTGTGGCTACACCTTC	CSAREGPCGYTF
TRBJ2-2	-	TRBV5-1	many	TGCGCCAGCAGCTTGGACAGGGTTCAGGGAATCGCGAACACCGGGGAGCTGTTTTTT	CASSLDRVQGIANTGELFF
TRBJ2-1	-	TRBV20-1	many	TGCAGTGCTAGAACAGCCGCTCTTCCGGGGAATGAGCAGTTCTTC	CSARTAALPGNEQFF
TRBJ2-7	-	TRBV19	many	TGTGCCAGTAGTGGAGGGATCTACGAGCAGTACTTC	CASSGGIYEQYF
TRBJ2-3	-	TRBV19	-	TGTGCCAGTAGTATTGAGGGCAGGACGCAGTATTTT	CASSIEGRTQYF
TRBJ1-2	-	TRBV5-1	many	TGCGCCAGCAGCGCGGACGGAGGGACTGCCGGAGGAGGCTACACCTTC	CASSADGGTAGGGYTF
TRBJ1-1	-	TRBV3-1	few	TGTGCCAGCAGCCAAGGCCAGCGGGCGAACACTGAAGCTTTCTTT	CASSQGQRANTEAFF
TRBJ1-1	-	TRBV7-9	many	TGTGCCAGCAGCCTGGGGGGCAACGAAGCTTTCTTT	CASSLGGNEAFF
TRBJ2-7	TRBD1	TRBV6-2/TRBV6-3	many	TGTGCCAGCTGGGGGACAGTCTCCTACGAGCAGTACTTC	CASWGTVSYEQYF
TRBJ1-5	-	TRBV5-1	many	TGCGCCAGCAGCTTGCAGGGGAATAGCAATCAGCCCCAGCATTTT	CASSLQGNSNQPQHF
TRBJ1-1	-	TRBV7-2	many	TGTGCCAGCAGCTTAGCAAAAGGGGCGGTTCCCCAAGCTTTCTTT	CASSLAKGAVPQAFF
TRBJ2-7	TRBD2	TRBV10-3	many	TGTGCCATCACGAGCGGGGGCTCATACTACGAGCAGTACTTC	CAITSGGSYYEQYF
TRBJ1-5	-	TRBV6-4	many	TGTGCCAGCAGGGGGGAGGGGGACCCGGCTAGCAATCAGCCCCAGCATTTT	CASRGEGDPASNQPQHF
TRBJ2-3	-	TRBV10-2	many	TGCGCCAGCAGTGTGGCGGGGTGGGCAGATACGCAGTATTTT	CASSVAGWADTQYF
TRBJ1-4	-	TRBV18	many	TGTGCCAGCTCACCACGTGCAACTAATGAAAAACTGTTTTTT	CASSPRATNEKLFF
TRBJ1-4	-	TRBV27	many	TGTGCCAGCAGTCCATTTACTACGGGAACCTCAACTAATGAAAAACTGTTTTTT	CASSPFTTGTSTNEKLFF
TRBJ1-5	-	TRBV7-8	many	TGTGCCAGCAGCTTAGGTCTTGGGCAGCCCCAGCATTTT	CASSLGLGQPQHF
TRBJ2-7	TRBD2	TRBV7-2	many	TGTGCCAGCAGCTTAGCGGGGGGGATGAGCTCCTACGAGCAGTACTTC	CASSLAGGMSSYEQYF